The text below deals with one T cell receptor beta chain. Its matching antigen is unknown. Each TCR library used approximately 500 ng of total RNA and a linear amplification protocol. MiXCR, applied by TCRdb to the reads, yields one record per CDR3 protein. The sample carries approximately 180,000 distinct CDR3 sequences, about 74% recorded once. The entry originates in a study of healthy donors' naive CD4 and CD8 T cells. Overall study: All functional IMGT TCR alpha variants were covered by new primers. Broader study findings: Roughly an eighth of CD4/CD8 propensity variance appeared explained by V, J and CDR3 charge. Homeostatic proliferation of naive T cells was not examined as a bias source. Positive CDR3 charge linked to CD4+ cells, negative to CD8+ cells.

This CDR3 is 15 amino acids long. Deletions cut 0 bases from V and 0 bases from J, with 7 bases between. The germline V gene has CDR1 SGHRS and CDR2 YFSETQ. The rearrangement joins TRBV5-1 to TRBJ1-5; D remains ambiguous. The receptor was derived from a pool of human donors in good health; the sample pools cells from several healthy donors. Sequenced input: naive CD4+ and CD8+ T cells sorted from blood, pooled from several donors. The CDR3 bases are TGCGCCAGCAGCTTGGTTCCGGGTAGCAATCAGCCCCAGCATTTT. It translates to CASSLVPGSNQPQHF. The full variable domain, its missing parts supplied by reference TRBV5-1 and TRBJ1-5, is KAGVTQTPRYLIKTRGQQVTLSCSPISGHRSVSWYQQTPGQGLQFLFEYFSETQRNKGNFPGRFSGRQFSNSRSEMNVSTLELGDSALYLCASSLVPGSNQPQHFGDGTRLSIL.